This T cell receptor beta chain was observed in a study of blood T cell repertoires in COVID-19. For the study at large: Samples taken during acute and convalescent COVID-19 were collected in the United States, Italy and Spain. T cells, B-cell-depleted T cells, or PBMCs supplied cDNA or gDNA.

There are 15 residues in the CDR3. V lost 5 bases and J lost 7, with 21 bases in between. The germline CDR1 and CDR2 sequences are SGHDT and YYEEEE. Original methodology: Quantification of nucleated cells was approximated via reference gene primer amplification. Sequencing was performed with immunoSEQ multiplex PCR; in TCRdb, only in-frame clones are kept and a portion is missing. From that table come the V and J calls and clone size; the DNA was used to work out D and trimming. The table lists around 140,000 clones, 84% of them singletons. The sequencing input was peripheral blood. V gene TRBV5-6 combines with J gene TRBJ1-1, with D perhaps matching TRBD1 (5 bases). The TCR sequence derives from a man aged 55 to 70 with acute or convalescent COVID-19. This CDR3 is CASSGGGSGKVEAFF. DNA of the CDR3: TGTGCCAGCAGTGGGGGAGGGTCAGGGAAAGTTGAAGCTTTCTTT.